The 9 T cell receptor beta chains below come from one sample, sequenced in a study of vaccination effects on CD4 cells after COVID-19. The repertoire was sequenced with immunoSEQ multiplex PCR; TCRdb's copy has only in-frame clones and lacks some. The sample lists about 46,000 clones; roughly four fifths were seen once. Researchers isolated CD4+ T cells once 9 to 11 days of culture had elapsed. For these receptors, no antigen is known. This specimen was CD4+ T cells from PBMCs cultured without peptide, taken before COVID-19 vaccination. The receptors were sampled from a human donor who had a prior SARS-CoV-2 infection.

The rearrangement joins TRBV5-6 to TRBJ2-1; D possibly uses TRBD1 or TRBD2 (5 bases each). This CDR3 has 13 residues. The ends were cut back, 0 bases at V and 8 bases at J, with 9 bases in the middle. From germline, CDR1 is SGHDT and CDR2 YYEEEE. The CDR3 is CASSLGRGDEQFF. For the CDR3, the DNA is TGTGCCAGCAGCTTGGGTCGAGGGGATGAGCAGTTCTTC.

The chain combines TRBV13 with TRBJ2-1, with D possibly being TRBD1 (6 bases). The V gene's germline CDR1 is PRHDT and CDR2 FYEKMQ (reference sequence). This CDR3 region has 16 residues. V was cut by 2 bases and J by 3 bases, with 14 bases left in between. Here the CDR3 DNA reads TGTGCCAGCAGCTTATCAGGGGAAGACTTCTACAATGAGCAGTTCTTC. This codes for CASSLSGEDFYNEQFF.

This clone was observed a handful of times. The chain links TRBV5-6 to TRBJ1-2; TRBD1 agrees at 7 bases. Trimming removed 4 bases from V and 14 bases from J; junction bases left unmatched: 17. Germline values: CDR1 SGHDT, CDR2 YYEEEE. This CDR3 is built from 14 residues. The CDR3 DNA reads TGTGCCAGCAGCCAGAGTCCTGTAATCGGGGGACAGACCTTC. Encoded protein: CASSQSPVIGGQTF. The full variable domain, rest sourced from reference TRBV5-6 and TRBJ1-2, is DAGVTQSPTHLIKTRGQQVTLRCSPKSGHDTVSWYQQALGQGPQFIFQYYEEEERQRGNFPDRFSGHQFPNYSSELNVNALLLGDSALYLCASSQSPVIGGQTFGSGTRLTVV.

This clone occurred a few times. The gene calls are TRBV6-6 and TRBJ1-2, with D tentatively TRBD1 (6 bases). The ends were cut back, 2 bases at V and 5 bases at J, with 12 bases in the middle. The CDR3 is 14 residues long. CDR1 and CDR2 (germline): MNHNY, SVGAGI (reference sequence). CDR3 in amino acids: CASSYDQGLYGYTF. In DNA form, the CDR3 reads TGTGCCAGCAGTTACGACCAGGGGTTGTATGGCTACACCTTC.

This chain joins TRBV7-9 and TRBJ2-5; tentatively, D is TRBD1 or TRBD2 (5 bases each). Trimming left V 5 bases short and J 7 bases short, with 14 bases between. The CDR3 runs 13 residues. Germline V gene lookup returns CDR1 SEHNR and CDR2 FQNEAQ (reference sequence). The DNA of the CDR3 is TGTGCCAGCAGCCCCGGGGCGCAGGGGACCCAGTACTTC. Amino acid sequence: CASSPGAQGTQYF.

This clone showed up just once. The chain is built from TRBV6-1 and TRBJ2-7; tentative D call: TRBD1 (7 bases). CDR3 length: 15 residues. Germline lookup yields CDR1 MNHNS and CDR2 SASEGT. With 3 bases removed from V and 4 bases from J, the gap between germline ends came to 16 bases. The CDR3 spells CASSDGAGQIYEQYF. The CDR3 DNA is TGTGCCAGCAGTGACGGGGCGGGACAGATTTACGAGCAGTACTTC.

The chain has TRBV5-5 and TRBJ1-2; D not resolved. The V end was cut by 4 bases, the J end by 4 bases, with 23 bases between. This CDR3 comprises 17 residues. The V gene's germline CDR1 is SGHKS and CDR2 YYEKEE (reference sequence). DNA of the CDR3: TGTGCCAGCAGCCCCACCGGAACTTTAACGGCGGGCTATGGCTACACCTTC. Translating gives CASSPTGTLTAGYGYTF.

The chain links TRBV3-1 (or the pseudogene TRBV3-2) to TRBJ1-5; D is unresolved. The CDR3 extends over 15 amino acids. Trimming took 0 bases from V and 7 from J, leaving 13 bases between them. Germline loops: CDR1 LGHDT, CDR2 YNNKEL (reference sequence). The CDR3 DNA reads TGTGCCAGCAGCCAAGATTCCGGGGTAAGACAGCCCCAGCATTTT. Translating gives CASSQDSGVRQPQHF.

This clone was observed once. The chain links TRBV7-9 to TRBJ2-3; D unresolved. V dropped 5 bases and J dropped 8 bases, with 14 bases sitting between them. This CDR3 region has 13 residues. Germline CDR1 SEHNR, CDR2 FQNEAQ (reference sequence). This CDR3 reads CASSTTLVGTQYF. The CDR3 DNA is TGTGCCAGCAGCACAACCTTGGTTGGTACGCAGTATTTT.